This TCR beta chain was obtained from a study of spatial heterogeneity in lung cancer. Study-wide context: More beta-chain than alpha-chain sequences were consistently detected.

This clonotype appeared a few times. This beta chain was picked up by a library intended for alpha chains and is off target, so its count carries little meaning. The J segment lost 4 bases and the V segment lost 5 bases, leaving 8 bases of the junction unmatched. The CDR3 loop spans 16 amino acids. Germline V lookup: CDR1 SGHTA, CDR2 FQGTGA. Every molecule of TCR cDNA had its own unique molecular identifier. TCRdb itself ran the 5' RACE reads through MiXCR, one entry per CDR3 protein. The repertoire has 550 or so distinct CDR3 sequences, about a third of them found once; the top ten carry around 17%. Noted time point: sample taken at primary tumor resection. Unsorted whole RNA from tumor, nontumor lung or frozen PBMC underwent sequencing.

The sequenced sample was normal lung tissue next to the tumor, obtained at surgery. This clonotype originated in a male donor with early-stage non-small cell lung cancer. The V call is TRBV7-3, the J call TRBJ2-2, with 9 bases lining up with TRBD2. The CDR3 sequence: CASSPGSSGGTGELFF. The CDR3, as DNA: TGTGCCAGCAGCCCCGGGAGTAGCGGGGGCACCGGGGAGCTGTTTTTT.